This T cell receptor beta chain was observed in a study of blood T cell repertoires in COVID-19. Looking at the study overall: Some COVID-19 samples were acute and others convalescent; all came from the United States, Italy and Spain. PBMCs, B-cell-depleted T cells, or T cells were the source of the cDNA or gDNA that made up the material.

From germline, CDR1 is MDHEN and CDR2 SYDVKM. The CDR3 sequence is 15 residues long. Trimming removed 5 bases from V and 11 bases from J; junction bases left unmatched: 10. This clone showed up just once. TCRdb's table, derived via immunoSEQ multiplex PCR, lists solely in-frame clones and lacks some. The sample shows about half a million clones, 80% to 90% of them seen only once. The clonotype originates from a human donor in a cohort sampled during active COVID-19. The sequenced sample consisted of peripheral blood. The genes are TRBV28 and TRBJ2-1, with 12 positions matching TRBD2. The CDR3 nucleotides read TGTGCCAGCAGTCTTCCGGGACTAGCGGGCACCCAGCAGTTCTTC. This translates into CASSLPGLAGTQQFF.